The 14 T cell receptor beta chains reported below all come from one sample, sequenced in a study of T-cell reconstitution after alpha-beta-depleted transplantation in children. Using unique molecular identifiers, the investigators prepared the TCRbeta library. TCRdb recomputed calls from the PCR reads with MiXCR, one row per CDR3 protein. The data hold around 250,000 distinct CDR3 sequences, with 9.9% observed a single time. This specimen consisted of PBMCs from the stem cell graft donor, obtained from the stem cell graft. These receptors originate from a human donor who donated a stem cell graft to a child with SCID.

This clonotype was seen more than once but under ten times. The chain links TRBV18 to TRBJ2-7; the match to TRBD2 covers 7 bases. Germline V gene data show CDR1 as KGHSH and CDR2 as LQKENI. J was trimmed by 0 bases and V by 6 bases; bases with no gene match: 8. There are 15 residues in the CDR3. CDR3 nucleotides: TGTGCCAGCTCGCATACTAGCGACGGCTCCTACGAGCAGTACTTC. It specifies CASSHTSDGSYEQYF. Supplemented by reference TRBV18 and TRBJ2-7, the full variable domain reads NAGVMQNPRHLVRRRGQEARLRCSPMKGHSHVYWYRQLPEEGLKFMVYLQKENIIDESGMPKERFSAEFPKEGPSILRIQQVVRGDSAAYFCASSHTSDGSYEQYFGPGTRLTVT.

This clonotype has only a few counts. The chain employs TRBV2 and TRBJ2-7; possibly TRBD1 or TRBD2 for D (5 bases each). Trimming shortened V by 8 bases and J by 3 bases, and 11 bases separated the two germline ends. CDR1 and CDR2 (germline): SNHLY, FYNNEI. This CDR3 contains 12 residues. CDR3 in amino acids: CASGDADYEQYF. In DNA form, the CDR3 reads TGTGCCAGCGGGGACGCAGACTACGAGCAGTACTTC. The full variable domain, completed using reference TRBV2 and TRBJ2-7, is EPEVTQTPSHQVTQMGQEVILRCVPISNHLYFYWYRQILGQKVEFLVSFYNNEISEKSEIFDDQFSVERPDGSNFTLKIRSTKLEDSAMYFCASGDADYEQYFGPGTRLTVT.

This clonotype has only a few counts. The chain joins TRBV14 to TRBJ2-4; D perhaps matches TRBD2 (7 bases). This CDR3 region has 16 residues. CDR1 and CDR2 (germline): SGHDN, FVKESK. V was pared by 0 bases and J by 6 bases, with 15 bases between. This CDR3 reads CASSQDTGGRRNIQYF. Here the CDR3 DNA reads TGTGCCAGCAGCCAAGATACGGGGGGCAGGAGAAACATTCAGTACTTC. The entire variable domain, with the rest obtained from reference TRBV14 and TRBJ2-4, is as follows: EAGVTQFPSHSVIEKGQTVTLRCDPISGHDNLYWYRRVMGKEIKFLLHFVKESKQDESGMPNNRFLAERTGGTYSTLKVQPAELEDSGVYFCASSQDTGGRRNIQYFGAGTRLSVL.

The CDR3: CASSLVQVPYEQYF. CDR3 coding DNA: TGTGCCAGCAGCTTGGTCCAGGTCCCCTACGAGCAGTACTTC. The chain is built from TRBV5-6 and TRBJ2-7, with D uncertain. The CDR3 consists of 14 residues. Germline-derived CDR1 and CDR2 are SGHDT and YYEEEE. V was clipped by 0 bases and J by 2 bases, with 9 bases between them.

The V and J genes are TRBV4-1 and TRBJ2-1; D is undetermined. Germline V gene lookup returns CDR1 MGHRA and CDR2 YSYEKL. CDR3 size: 16 residues. The V end lost 0 bases, the J end lost 5 bases, and 14 bases lay between the germline ends. The CDR3 here is CASSQDGNAPDNEQFF. The CDR3, as DNA: TGCGCCAGCAGCCAAGATGGGAACGCCCCTGACAATGAGCAGTTCTTC.

This clonotype came up a few times. This chain uses TRBV5-1 with TRBJ2-1; no clear D. Germline V gene sequence: CDR1 SGHRS, CDR2 YFSETQ. The CDR3 consists of 12 residues. V lost 4 bases and J lost 6, with 8 bases in between. CDR3 coding DNA: TGCGCCAGCAGCGTGGGTTCCAATGAGCAGTTCTTC. Protein sequence: CASSVGSNEQFF.

In its sample, this clonotype was seen a few times. The rearrangement links TRBV7-6 to TRBJ2-7; 7 nucleotides line up with TRBD1. CDR1 is SGHVS and CDR2 is FNYEAQ in the germline V gene. After removal of 3 bases from V and 4 bases from J, the junction contained 9 bases not matched to a gene. CDR3 length: 15 amino acids. The CDR3 nucleotides read TGTGCCAGCAGCTTCACCCCGGGACAGCTTTACGAGCAGTACTTC. Its protein is CASSFTPGQLYEQYF.

This clonotype was counted ten times or more. This chain links TRBV5-1 with TRBJ1-1; D remains ambiguous. V was clipped by 0 bases and J by 9 bases, with 12 bases between them. CDR1 SGHRS and CDR2 YFSETQ come from the germline V gene. This CDR3 spans 13 amino acids. CDR3 region: CASSLASPLKAFF. The CDR3 DNA sequence: TGCGCCAGCAGCTTGGCTTCGCCGTTGAAAGCTTTCTTT.

This clonotype was counted only a few times. The chain is built from TRBV5-1 and TRBJ2-5; TRBD2 matches at 8 bases. With 4 bases clipped from V and 14 bases from J, the junction kept 7 bases outside the gene matches. CDR3 length: 11 amino acids. Germline lookup yields CDR1 SGHRS and CDR2 YFSETQ. The CDR3 loop is CASSGGLEDYF. In DNA, the CDR3 is TGCGCCAGCAGCGGGGGACTAGAGGACTACTTC.

The chain's CDR3 is CASSLWVAGGINNEQFF. The CDR3 DNA reads TGCGCCAGCAGCTTGTGGGTAGCGGGGGGGATTAACAATGAGCAGTTCTTC. This rearrangement joins TRBV5-1 to TRBJ2-1; 11 nucleotides agree with TRBD2. CDR1 and CDR2 (germline): SGHRS, YFSETQ. The ends lost 1 base at V and 5 bases at J; junction bases unmatched: 8. CDR3 length equals 17 residues.

The V and J genes are TRBV18 and TRBJ2-5; TRBD1 matches at 7 bases. Germline V gene data show CDR1 as KGHSH and CDR2 as LQKENI. With V trimmed by 3 bases and J by 3 bases, 7 bases remained unmatched. The CDR3 spans 15 residues. CDR3 residues: CASSPRTGLEETQYF. The CDR3 DNA follows: TGTGCCAGCTCACCCAGGACAGGCTTAGAAGAGACCCAGTACTTC. Complete variable domain (other parts from reference TRBV18 and TRBJ2-5): NAGVMQNPRHLVRRRGQEARLRCSPMKGHSHVYWYRQLPEEGLKFMVYLQKENIIDESGMPKERFSAEFPKEGPSILRIQQVVRGDSAAYFCASSPRTGLEETQYFGPGTRLLVL.

The genes are TRBV27 and TRBJ1-5, with D hard to call. Per germline, CDR1 MNHEY and CDR2 SMNVEV (reference sequence). The CDR3 contains 14 residues. The V end lost 6 bases, the J end lost 1 base, and 10 bases lay between the germline ends. DNA for the CDR3: TGTGCCAGCAGACGGGGAGGGAGCAATCAGCCCCAGCATTTT. This codes for CASRRGGSNQPQHF.

The gene calls are TRBV2 and TRBJ2-2; D gene uncertain. V was shortened by 7 bases and J by 5 bases, with 8 bases between the two germline ends. This CDR3 has 12 amino acids. Per germline, CDR1 SNHLY and CDR2 FYNNEI. The CDR3: CASKWSTGELFF. CDR3 nucleotide sequence: TGTGCCAGCAAATGGAGTACCGGGGAGCTGTTTTTT.

The rearrangement uses TRBV6-5 and TRBJ1-6; D is undetermined. V lost 2 bases and J lost 10, with 15 bases in between. CDR1 is MNHEY and CDR2 is SVGAGI in the germline V gene. CDR3 length: 15 amino acids. For the CDR3, the DNA is TGTGCCAGCAGTTACGCTACACCCATTGACTCACCCCTCCACTTT. It specifies CASSYATPIDSPLHF.